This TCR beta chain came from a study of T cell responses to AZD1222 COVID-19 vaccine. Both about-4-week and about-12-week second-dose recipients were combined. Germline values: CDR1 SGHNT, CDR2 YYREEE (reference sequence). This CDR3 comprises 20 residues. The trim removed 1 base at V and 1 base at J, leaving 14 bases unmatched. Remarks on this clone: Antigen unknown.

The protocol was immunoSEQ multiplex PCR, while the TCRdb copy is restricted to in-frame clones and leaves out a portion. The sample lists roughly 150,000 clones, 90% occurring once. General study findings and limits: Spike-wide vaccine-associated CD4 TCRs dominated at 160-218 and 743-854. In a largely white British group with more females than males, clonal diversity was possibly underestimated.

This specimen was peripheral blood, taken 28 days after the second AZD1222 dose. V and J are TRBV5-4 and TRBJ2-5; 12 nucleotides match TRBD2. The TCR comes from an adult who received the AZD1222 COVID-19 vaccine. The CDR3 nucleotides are TGTGCCAGCAGCTTGACTAGCGGGGGGCGCTTCAGGGTGGGCCAAGAGACCCAGTACTTC. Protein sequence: CASSLTSGGRFRVGQETQYF. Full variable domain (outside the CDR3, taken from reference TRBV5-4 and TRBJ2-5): ETGVTQSPTHLIKTRGQQVTLRCSSQSGHNTVSWYQQALGQGPQFIFQYYREEENGRGNFPPRFSGLQFPNYSSELNVNALELDDSALYLCASSLTSGGRFRVGQETQYFGPGTRLLVL.